The 29 T cell receptor beta chains below all came from one sample that was sequenced in a study of CD8 T cells in ankylosing spondylitis. These receptors have no known antigen. TCRdb redid the calling of the 5' RACE reads with MiXCR, one entry per CDR3 protein. Counted here are 250,000 to 350,000 distinct CDR3 sequences, around 7.6% occurring once; the ten biggest clones make up about 14%. Regarding the study as a whole: There was a TCR beta motif, made of several highly homologous variants, that appeared characteristic of ankylosing spondylitis blood.

Material for sequencing was blood, either unsorted or a sorted T cell fraction (not recorded which). Source of these receptors: a male donor with ankylosing spondylitis.

This clonotype came up a few times. V gene TRBV10-3 combines with J gene TRBJ2-5; unclear D gene. V lost 0 bases to trimming and J lost 2 bases, with 10 bases between them. The CDR3 loop spans 15 amino acids. Germline-derived CDR1 and CDR2 are ENHRY and SYGVKD. CDR3 loop: CAISESLADQETQYF. DNA of the CDR3: TGTGCCATCAGTGAGTCTCTGGCAGATCAAGAGACCCAGTACTTC.

This clonotype has ten or more counts. V is TRBV5-1 and J is TRBJ1-5, with D perhaps matching TRBD1 (5 bases). From germline, CDR1 is SGHRS and CDR2 YFSETQ. Trimming stripped 4 bases from V and 8 bases from J, with 16 bases between. The CDR3 has 14 amino acids. The CDR3 DNA reads TGCGCCAGCAGCGCGGGGACTGGCGGGGAGCCCCAGCATTTT. Protein product: CASSAGTGGEPQHF.

This clonotype was counted between two and nine times. CDR3 amino acids: CASSLLAGGLEQFF. CDR3 bases: TGTGCCAGCAGTTTACTAGCGGGAGGTCTCGAGCAGTTCTTC. The chain employs TRBV28 and TRBJ2-1, with 11 bases fitting TRBD2. The CDR3 length is 14 residues. Unmatched junction bases numbered 4, after V lost 2 bases and J lost 10 bases. Germline V gene data show CDR1 as MDHEN and CDR2 as SYDVKM.

The CDR3 loop reads CASKWTGANVLTF. The CDR3 bases are TGTGCCAGCAAGTGGACAGGGGCCAACGTCCTGACTTTC. V is TRBV6-1 and J is TRBJ2-6, with a tentative D call TRBD1 (5 bases). The V end was cut by 7 bases, the J end by 4 bases, with 8 bases between. CDR1 MNHNS and CDR2 SASEGT come from the germline V gene. The CDR3 spans 13 residues.

This clonotype was counted ten times or more. The rearrangement uses TRBV5-1 and TRBJ1-1; 8 nucleotides match TRBD1. There are 15 residues in the CDR3. V shed 4 bases and J 1 base; nucleotides not matched to a gene: 6. Per germline, CDR1 SGHRS and CDR2 YFSETQ. The CDR3 nucleotides read TGCGCCAGCAGCCGCCGGACAGGGTCGAACACTGAAGCTTTCTTT. This codes for CASSRRTGSNTEAFF.

The gene calls are TRBV12-3 or TRBV12-4 and TRBJ2-7; D not resolved. CDR3 length: 15 residues. Trimming pared 3 bases from V and 2 bases from J, leaving 14 bases between. The CDR3, as DNA: TGTGCCAGCAGTTTTTTGGGCAACGCCGCCTACGAGCAGTACTTC. Amino acid sequence: CASSFLGNAAYEQYF.

J is TRBJ2-1 and V is TRBV15, with D possibly TRBD2 on 6 matching bases. The CDR3 covers 16 residues. V dropped 1 base and J dropped 0 bases, with 10 bases sitting between them. Looked up from germline, CDR1 is LNHNV and CDR2 is YYDKDF (reference sequence). CDR3 loop: CATSRVGGGSYNEQFF. CDR3 sequence (DNA): TGTGCCACCAGCAGAGTTGGGGGAGGCTCCTACAATGAGCAGTTCTTC. The full variable domain, completed using reference TRBV15 and TRBJ2-1, is DAMVIQNPRYQVTQFGKPVTLSCSQTLNHNVMYWYQQKSSQAPKLLFHYYDKDFNNEADTPDNFQSRRPNTSFCFLDIRSPGLGDTAMYLCATSRVGGGSYNEQFFGPGTRLTVL.

This clonotype was detected only a few times. The genes are TRBV9 and TRBJ2-1, with no clear D. Per germline, CDR1 SGDLS and CDR2 YYNGEE. The ends were cut back, 0 bases at V and 0 bases at J, with 10 bases in the middle. The CDR3 is made up of 16 amino acids. Here the CDR3 DNA reads TGTGCCAGCAGCGTAGCAGGCGGAAACTCCTACAATGAGCAGTTCTTC. Translated: CASSVAGGNSYNEQFF.

The chain has TRBV10-3 and TRBJ2-3, with D perhaps assigned TRBD1 or TRBD2 (5 bases each). Germline CDR1 ENHRY, CDR2 SYGVKD. The V and J ends lost 4 bases and 4 bases respectively, with 15 bases between them. CDR3 size: 15 residues. CDR3 residues: CAISVLAREPDTQYF. The CDR3 nucleotides are TGTGCCATCAGTGTTCTAGCCAGGGAACCAGATACGCAGTATTTT.

This clonotype was observed a handful of times. The V call is TRBV6-6, the J call TRBJ1-1; the D gene is possibly TRBD1 (6 bases). This CDR3 region has 13 residues. CDR1 is MNHNY, CDR2 SVGAGI, per germline (reference sequence). V was cut by 10 bases and J by 4 bases, with 16 bases left in between. CDR3 coding DNA: TGTGCCACCGAGCGACAGGAAGGCACTGAAGCTTTCTTT. This sequence encodes CATERQEGTEAFF.

There are a few counts of this clonotype. The rearrangement links TRBV20-1 to TRBJ2-3; 10 positions match TRBD2. Germline loops: CDR1 DFQATT, CDR2 SNEGSKA (reference sequence). The J segment lost 4 bases and the V segment lost 1 base, leaving 8 bases of the junction unmatched. This CDR3 has 16 amino acids. CDR3 residues: CSARGPSGSRADTQYF. CDR3 coding DNA: TGCAGTGCTAGAGGACCTAGCGGGAGTCGGGCAGATACGCAGTATTTT.

A few counts support this clonotype. The rearrangement links TRBV27 to TRBJ2-1; possibly TRBD1 or TRBD2 for D (6 bases each). Germline V lookup: CDR1 MNHEY, CDR2 SMNVEV (reference sequence). CDR3 size: 15 residues. V was cut by 8 bases and J by 7 bases, with 21 bases left in between. CDR3 sequence (DNA): TGTGCCAGCTGCTACGGGGCGACGGGGGCTAATGAGCAGTTCTTC. This sequence encodes CASCYGATGANEQFF.

This clonotype came up a few times. This chain connects TRBV4-2 to TRBJ2-7; D might be TRBD2 (6 bases). V was clipped by 0 bases and J by 4 bases, with 13 bases between them. The CDR3 runs to 15 residues. Germline CDR1 LGHNA, CDR2 YNFKEQ. The CDR3 spells CASSQDKTSFYEQYF. As DNA, the CDR3 is TGTGCCAGCAGCCAAGATAAAACTAGCTTTTACGAGCAGTACTTC.

A note on this clonotype: Possible read error: a much larger clone is one base away. This chain joins TRBV20-1 and TRBJ2-5; D tentatively fits TRBD1 or TRBD2 (6 bases each). The V gene lost 6 bases and the J gene lost 4 bases, with 18 bases spanning the gap. This CDR3 spans 14 amino acids. Germline CDR1 is DFQATT and CDR2 is SNEGSKA (reference sequence). CDR3 in amino acids: CSASPGAWRETQYF. CDR3 nucleotides: TGCAGTGCGTCCCCGGGGGCCTGGCGAGAGACCCAGTACTTC.

The rearrangement joins TRBV6-2 or TRBV6-3 to TRBJ2-3, with 7 bases matching TRBD2. CDR1 and CDR2 (germline): MNHEY, SVGEGT. J gave up 4 bases and V 0 bases, and 16 bases lay outside the gene matches. The CDR3 has 19 amino acids. The CDR3 sequence: CASSYSALEAGYGSDTQYF. As DNA, the CDR3 is TGTGCCAGCAGTTACTCCGCTCTTGAAGCGGGATATGGCTCAGATACGCAGTATTTT.

This clonotype has a handful of counts. This rearrangement joins TRBV27 to TRBJ2-2; TRBD1 agrees at 12 bases. J was trimmed by 7 bases and V by 5 bases; bases with no gene match: 8. CDR1 is MNHEY, CDR2 SMNVEV, per germline (reference sequence). This CDR3 comprises 16 residues. Here the CDR3 reads CASSTSGTGGGGELFF. In DNA, the CDR3 is TGTGCCAGCAGTACCTCCGGGACAGGGGGCGGCGGGGAGCTGTTTTTT.

This clonotype has a handful of counts. The genes are TRBV6-1 and TRBJ2-6; tentatively, D is TRBD1 (6 bases). V dropped 6 bases and J dropped 2 bases, with 20 bases sitting between them. Germline-derived CDR1 and CDR2 are MNHNS and SASEGT. CDR3 length: 18 residues. CDR3 sequence: CASRSGQLQATGANVLTF. CDR3 DNA: TGTGCCAGCAGATCCGGACAGCTACAAGCTACTGGGGCCAACGTCCTGACTTTC.

This clonotype has a handful of counts. The genes are TRBV11-1 and TRBJ2-1, with D tentatively TRBD2 (6 bases). CDR1 and CDR2 (germline): SGHAT, FQDESV (reference sequence). V dropped 7 bases and J dropped 0 bases, with 16 bases sitting between them. The CDR3 runs to 16 residues. The CDR3 DNA reads TGTGCCAGCACCCATAGCGGATTTAGCTCCTACAATGAGCAGTTCTTC. It translates to CASTHSGFSSYNEQFF.

This clonotype was observed a few times. This rearrangement joins TRBV20-1 to TRBJ1-1, with D uncertain. Germline lookup yields CDR1 DFQATT and CDR2 SNEGSKA (reference sequence). The V end lost 2 bases, the J end lost 1 base, and 8 bases lay between the germline ends. The CDR3 spans 13 residues. As DNA, the CDR3 is TGCAGTGCTAGATTGACACCGAACACTGAAGCTTTCTTT. Translated, it gives CSARLTPNTEAFF.

This clonotype was counted only a few times. The rearrangement joins TRBV3-1 to TRBJ2-7, with 9 bases matching TRBD2. CDR1 is LGHDT, CDR2 YNNKEL, per germline (reference sequence). CDR3 size: 15 residues. J lost 3 bases, V lost 5 bases, and 8 bases had no gene match. CDR3 in DNA: TGTGCCAGCAGCGCCCCAGCGGGAGGCATCTACGAGCAGTACTTC. It is translated as CASSAPAGGIYEQYF.

This clonotype was observed a few times. This sequence joins TRBV6-1 and TRBJ2-7; 7 bases map to TRBD2. V lost 4 bases to trimming and J lost 1 base; unmatched junction nucleotides: 7. Looked up from germline, CDR1 is MNHNS and CDR2 is SASEGT. This CDR3 has 15 amino acids. The DNA of the CDR3 is TGTGCCAGCAGTGTTTGGGCGGGAGCGTCCTACGAGCAGTACTTC. This gives the protein CASSVWAGASYEQYF.

This clonotype was counted at least ten times. The chain employs TRBV19 and TRBJ1-5, with TRBD1 matching over 7 bases. There are 17 residues in the CDR3. The V gene end was trimmed by 3 bases and the J gene end by 6 bases; junction bases not matched to a gene: 14. Germline V gene data show CDR1 as LNHDA and CDR2 as SQIVND (reference sequence). The CDR3 is CASSIGAGTVGGQPQHF. The CDR3 nucleotides read TGTGCCAGTAGTATTGGAGCCGGGACAGTTGGGGGTCAGCCCCAGCATTTT.

The chain has TRBV2 and TRBJ2-5, with D uncertain. The germline CDR1 and CDR2 sequences are SNHLY and FYNNEI. Trimming pared 7 bases from V and 2 bases from J, leaving 11 bases between. There are 13 residues in the CDR3. The CDR3: CASTRIEQETQYF. CDR3 DNA: TGTGCCAGCACACGGATAGAGCAAGAGACCCAGTACTTC.

This clonotype was found a few times. V gene TRBV11-1 combines with J gene TRBJ2-7; D perhaps matches TRBD2 (6 bases). V lost 5 bases to trimming and J lost 4 bases, with 15 bases between them. The length of the CDR3 is 14 residues. The V gene's germline CDR1 is SGHAT and CDR2 FQDESV (reference sequence). CDR3 in amino acids: CASSDLGSAYEQYF. The CDR3 DNA sequence: TGTGCCAGCAGCGATCTCGGGAGTGCGTACGAGCAGTACTTC.

In this sample, this clonotype turned up many times. V gene TRBV3-1 combines with J gene TRBJ1-2; D is possibly TRBD1 (5 bases). This CDR3 has 15 residues. Germline lookup yields CDR1 LGHDT and CDR2 YNNKEL (reference sequence). The ends were cut back, 2 bases at V and 5 bases at J, with 15 bases in the middle. CDR3 nucleotides: TGTGCCAGCAGCCAACAGGGCGTTTCTCCTTATGGCTACACCTTC. It encodes CASSQQGVSPYGYTF.

V is TRBV11-2 and J is TRBJ1-2; 7 nucleotides line up with TRBD1. Trimming took 5 bases from V and 0 from J; bases not matched to a gene: 9. Germline loops: CDR1 SGHAT, CDR2 FQNNGV. The length of the CDR3 is 16 residues. The CDR3 coding sequence is TGTGCCAGCAGCCCCGGGACAGCACTAGCTAACTATGGCTACACCTTC. Its protein product is CASSPGTALANYGYTF. The full variable domain, in which reference TRBV11-2 and TRBJ1-2 provide the parts outside the CDR3, is EAGVAQSPRYKIIEKRQSVAFWCNPISGHATLYWYQQILGQGPKLLIQFQNNGVVDDSQLPKDRFSAERLKGVDSTLKIQPAKLEDSAVYLCASSPGTALANYGYTFGSGTRLTVV.

The sample holds a few counts of this clonotype. The chain employs TRBV5-1 and TRBJ2-2; D call uncertain. The CDR3 is 14 residues long. Germline CDR1 reads SGHRS; CDR2 reads YFSETQ. The germline V and J ends were trimmed by 5 bases and 0 bases, with 8 bases remaining between them. For the CDR3, the DNA is TGCGCCAGCAGGCCAGCGACGAACACCGGGGAGCTGTTTTTT. The encoded protein is CASRPATNTGELFF. The variable domain in full, with the rest retrieved from reference TRBV5-1 and TRBJ2-2, is KAGVTQTPRYLIKTRGQQVTLSCSPISGHRSVSWYQQTPGQGLQFLFEYFSETQRNKGNFPGRFSGRQFSNSRSEMNVSTLELGDSALYLCASRPATNTGELFFGEGSRLTVL.

A few counts support this clonotype. The rearrangement links TRBV5-8 to TRBJ2-7; TRBD2 matches 7 bases. This CDR3 contains 13 residues. V shed 2 bases and J 6 bases; nucleotides not matched to a gene: 5. Germline V gene sequence: CDR1 SGHTS, CDR2 YDEGEE. The CDR3 reads CASSLGGGFEQYF. Written as DNA, the CDR3 is TGTGCCAGCAGCTTAGGCGGGGGTTTCGAGCAGTACTTC. Combining the CDR3 with reference TRBV5-8 and TRBJ2-7 gives the whole variable domain EAGVTQSPTHLIKTRGQQATLRCSPISGHTSVYWYQQALGLGLQFLLWYDEGEERNRGNFPPRFSGRQFPNYSSELNVNALELEDSALYLCASSLGGGFEQYFGPGTRLTVT.

This clonotype has just a few counts. The chain is built from TRBV6-5 and TRBJ2-3; D is uncertain. CDR3 size: 12 residues. Germline-derived CDR1 and CDR2 are MNHEY and SVGAGI. V lost 7 bases and J 7 bases, leaving 12 bases between the germline ends. CDR3 nucleotides: TGTGCCAGCAAGAAGGACCTGTATACGCAGTATTTT. This sequence encodes CASKKDLYTQYF.